This TCR beta chain was obtained from a study of spatial heterogeneity in lung cancer. This CDR3 comprises 15 residues. CDR1 and CDR2 (germline): DFQATT, SNEGSKA (reference sequence). V dropped 2 bases and J dropped 8 bases, with 19 bases sitting between them. Ten or more counts support this clonotype. Little can be read into the size of this beta chain, an off-target read in a library designed for alpha chains. TCRdb processed the 5' RACE reads anew with MiXCR; each CDR3 protein has one entry. Of under 15,000 distinct CDR3 sequences in the sample, 3% to 4% are singletons; the top ten hold over 35%. Time point defined: sample taken at primary tumor resection. Without sorting, whole RNA was sequenced from tumor, nontumor lung or frozen PBMC.

The V call is TRBV20-1, the J call TRBJ2-1; D may match TRBD1 or TRBD2 (6 bases each). Specimen: PBMCs, collected at surgery. This TCR was sampled from a male donor with early-stage non-small cell lung cancer. The CDR3 region is CSARSPGGEVDEQFF. The CDR3 DNA follows: TGCAGTGCTAGATCTCCCGGGGGCGAGGTCGATGAGCAGTTCTTC.